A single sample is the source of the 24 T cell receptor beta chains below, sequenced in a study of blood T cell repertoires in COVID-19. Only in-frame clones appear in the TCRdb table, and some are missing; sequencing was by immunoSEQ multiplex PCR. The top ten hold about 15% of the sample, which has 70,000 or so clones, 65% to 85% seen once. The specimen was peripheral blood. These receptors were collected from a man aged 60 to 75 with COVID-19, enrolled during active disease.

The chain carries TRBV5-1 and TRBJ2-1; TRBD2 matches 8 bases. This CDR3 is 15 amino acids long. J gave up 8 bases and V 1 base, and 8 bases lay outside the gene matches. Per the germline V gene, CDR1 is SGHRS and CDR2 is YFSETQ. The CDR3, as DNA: TGCGCCAGCAGCTTGCGGAGCGGGAGAATGGATGAGCAGTTCTTC. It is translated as CASSLRSGRMDEQFF.

CDR3: CASSLGQPTDTQYF. CDR3 sequence (DNA): TGTGCCAGCAGCTTGGGACAGCCCACAGATACGCAGTATTTT. The genes are TRBV7-3 and TRBJ2-3; TRBD1 aligns across 7 bases. J gave up 2 bases and V 3 bases, and 2 bases lay outside the gene matches. Germline V gene sequence: CDR1 SGHTA, CDR2 FQGTGA. CDR3 length: 14 residues.

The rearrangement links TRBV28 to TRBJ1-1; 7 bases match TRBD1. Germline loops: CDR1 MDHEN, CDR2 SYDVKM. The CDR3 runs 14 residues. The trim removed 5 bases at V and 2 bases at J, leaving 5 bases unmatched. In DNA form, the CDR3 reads TGTGCCAGCAGTCGAGGACAGGCTAACACTGAAGCTTTCTTT. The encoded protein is CASSRGQANTEAFF. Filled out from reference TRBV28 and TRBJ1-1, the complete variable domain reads DVKVTQSSRYLVKRTGEKVFLECVQDMDHENMFWYRQDPGLGLRLIYFSYDVKMKEKGDIPEGYSVSREKKERFSLILESASTNQTSMYLCASSRGQANTEAFFGQGTRLTVV.

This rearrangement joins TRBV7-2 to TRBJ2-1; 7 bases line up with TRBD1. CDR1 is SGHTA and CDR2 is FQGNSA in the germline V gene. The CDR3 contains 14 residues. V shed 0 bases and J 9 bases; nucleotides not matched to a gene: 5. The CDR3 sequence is CASSLAGQLGEQFF. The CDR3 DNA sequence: TGTGCCAGCAGCTTAGCGGGACAGTTAGGTGAGCAGTTCTTC.

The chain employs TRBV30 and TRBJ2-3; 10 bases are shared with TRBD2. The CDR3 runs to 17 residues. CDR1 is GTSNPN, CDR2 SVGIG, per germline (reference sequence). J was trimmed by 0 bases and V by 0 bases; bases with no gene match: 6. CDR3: CAWSVLAGISSTDTQYF. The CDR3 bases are TGTGCCTGGAGTGTACTAGCGGGGATTTCGAGCACAGATACGCAGTATTTT.

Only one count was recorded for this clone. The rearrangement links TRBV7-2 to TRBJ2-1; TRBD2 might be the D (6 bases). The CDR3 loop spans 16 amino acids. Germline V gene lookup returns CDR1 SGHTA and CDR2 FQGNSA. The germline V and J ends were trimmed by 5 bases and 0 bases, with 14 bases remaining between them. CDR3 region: CASSKGLSSSYNEQFF. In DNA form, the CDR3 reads TGTGCCAGCAGCAAGGGACTTTCAAGCTCCTACAATGAGCAGTTCTTC.

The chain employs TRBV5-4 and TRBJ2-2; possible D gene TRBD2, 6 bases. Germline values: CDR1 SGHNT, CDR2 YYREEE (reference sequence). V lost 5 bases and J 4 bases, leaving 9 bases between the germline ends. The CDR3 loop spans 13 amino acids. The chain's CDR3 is CASRRDSTGELFF. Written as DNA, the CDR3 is TGTGCCAGCAGGCGGGACTCCACCGGGGAGCTGTTTTTT.

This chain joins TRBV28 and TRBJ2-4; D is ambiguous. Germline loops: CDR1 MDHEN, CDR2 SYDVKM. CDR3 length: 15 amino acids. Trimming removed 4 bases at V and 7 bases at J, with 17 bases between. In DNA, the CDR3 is TGTGCCAGCAGTTCCCTTTCCCACAGACCGAACATTCAGTACTTC. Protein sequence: CASSSLSHRPNIQYF.

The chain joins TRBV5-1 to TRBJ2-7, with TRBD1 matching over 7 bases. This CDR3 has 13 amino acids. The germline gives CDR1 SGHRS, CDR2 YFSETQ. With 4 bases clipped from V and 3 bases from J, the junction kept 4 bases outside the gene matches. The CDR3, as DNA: TGCGCCAGCAGCACCAGACAGGGCTACGAGCAGTACTTC. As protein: CASSTRQGYEQYF. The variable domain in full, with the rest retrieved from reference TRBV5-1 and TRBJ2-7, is KAGVTQTPRYLIKTRGQQVTLSCSPISGHRSVSWYQQTPGQGLQFLFEYFSETQRNKGNFPGRFSGRQFSNSRSEMNVSTLELGDSALYLCASSTRQGYEQYFGPGTRLTVT.

The CDR3 region is CASSSLTGGFYEQYF. The CDR3 region has the DNA TGTGCCAGCAGCTCTTTAACAGGGGGTTTCTACGAGCAGTACTTC. The chain links TRBV11-2 to TRBJ2-7; TRBD1 matches 8 bases. CDR1 is SGHAT, CDR2 FQNNGV, per germline. CDR3 length equals 15 residues. With V trimmed by 4 bases and J by 3 bases, 8 bases remained unmatched. The entire variable domain, with the rest obtained from reference TRBV11-2 and TRBJ2-7, is as follows: EAGVAQSPRYKIIEKRQSVAFWCNPISGHATLYWYQQILGQGPKLLIQFQNNGVVDDSQLPKDRFSAERLKGVDSTLKIQPAKLEDSAVYLCASSSLTGGFYEQYFGPGTRLTVT.

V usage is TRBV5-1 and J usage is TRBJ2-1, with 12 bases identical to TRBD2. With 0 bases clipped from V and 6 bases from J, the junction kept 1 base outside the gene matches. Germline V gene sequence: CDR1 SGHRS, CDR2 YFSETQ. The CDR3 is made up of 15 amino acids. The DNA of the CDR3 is TGCGCCAGCAGCTTGGGACTAGCGGGGGCCAATGAGCAGTTCTTC. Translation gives CASSLGLAGANEQFF.

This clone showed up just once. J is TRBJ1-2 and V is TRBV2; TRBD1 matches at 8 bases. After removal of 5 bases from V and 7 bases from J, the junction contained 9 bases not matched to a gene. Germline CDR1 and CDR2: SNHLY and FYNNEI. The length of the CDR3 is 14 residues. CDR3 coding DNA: TGTGCCAGCAGTCCAGGGGGCCAGGCGTTTGGCTACACCTTC. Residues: CASSPGGQAFGYTF.

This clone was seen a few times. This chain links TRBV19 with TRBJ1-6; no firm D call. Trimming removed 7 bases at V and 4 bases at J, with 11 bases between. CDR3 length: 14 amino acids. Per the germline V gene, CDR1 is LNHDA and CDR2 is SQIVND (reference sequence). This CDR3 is CASTSGRYNSPLHF. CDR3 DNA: TGTGCCAGTACCTCAGGCCGGTATAATTCACCCCTCCACTTT.

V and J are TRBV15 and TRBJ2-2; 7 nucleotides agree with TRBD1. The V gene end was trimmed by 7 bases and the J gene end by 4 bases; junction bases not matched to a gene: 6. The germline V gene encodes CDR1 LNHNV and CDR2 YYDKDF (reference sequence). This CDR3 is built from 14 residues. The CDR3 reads CATKRQGSTGELFF. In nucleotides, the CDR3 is TGTGCCACCAAGAGACAGGGAAGCACCGGGGAGCTGTTTTTT.

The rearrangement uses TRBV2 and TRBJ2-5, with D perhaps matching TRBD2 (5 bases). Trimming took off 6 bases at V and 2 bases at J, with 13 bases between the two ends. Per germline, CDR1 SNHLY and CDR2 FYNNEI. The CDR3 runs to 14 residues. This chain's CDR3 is CASSPLRGQETQYF. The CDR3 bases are TGTGCCAGCAGCCCTCTCCGGGGACAAGAGACCCAGTACTTC.

CDR3 protein: CASRAGGRVGPQHF. The CDR3 DNA follows: TGTGCCAGCAGGGCAGGAGGAAGGGTGGGGCCCCAGCATTTT. The J gene is TRBJ1-5, the V gene TRBV28, with D unclear. V shed 6 bases and J shed 9 bases, with 18 bases lying between them. CDR3 size: 14 residues. Germline V gene lookup returns CDR1 MDHEN and CDR2 SYDVKM.

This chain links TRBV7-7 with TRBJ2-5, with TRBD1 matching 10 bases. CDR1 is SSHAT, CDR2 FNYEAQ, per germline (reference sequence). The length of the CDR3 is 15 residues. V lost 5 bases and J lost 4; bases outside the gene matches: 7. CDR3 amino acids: CASSQGTGAPETQYF. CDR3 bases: TGTGCCAGCAGCCAAGGGACAGGGGCCCCAGAGACCCAGTACTTC.

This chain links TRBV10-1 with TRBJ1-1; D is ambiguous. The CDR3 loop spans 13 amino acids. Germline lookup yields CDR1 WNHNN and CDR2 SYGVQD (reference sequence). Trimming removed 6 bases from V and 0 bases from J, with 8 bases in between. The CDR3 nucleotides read TGCGCCAGCAGGGCCCTCGTGAACACTGAAGCTTTCTTT. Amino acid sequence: CASRALVNTEAFF.

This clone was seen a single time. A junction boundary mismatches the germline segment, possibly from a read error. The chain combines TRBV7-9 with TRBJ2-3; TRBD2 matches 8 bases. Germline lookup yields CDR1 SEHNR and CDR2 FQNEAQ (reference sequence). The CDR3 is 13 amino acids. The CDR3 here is CASSLISSGAGFF. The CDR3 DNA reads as TGTGCCAGCAGCCTAATAAGTAGCGGGGCAGGATTTTTT.

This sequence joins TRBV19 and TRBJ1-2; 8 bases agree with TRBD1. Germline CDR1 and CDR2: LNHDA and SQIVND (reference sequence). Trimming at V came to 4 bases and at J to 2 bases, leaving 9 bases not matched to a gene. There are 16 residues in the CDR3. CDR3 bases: TGTGCCAGTAGTACCATAGACAGGGGTCGGAACTATGGCTACACCTTC. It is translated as CASSTIDRGRNYGYTF.

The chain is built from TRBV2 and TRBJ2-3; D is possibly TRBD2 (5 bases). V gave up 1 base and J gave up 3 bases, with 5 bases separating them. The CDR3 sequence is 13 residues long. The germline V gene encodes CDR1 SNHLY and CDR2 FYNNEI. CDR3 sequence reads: CASSEGGTDTQYF. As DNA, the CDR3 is TGTGCCAGCAGTGAAGGCGGGACAGATACGCAGTATTTT.

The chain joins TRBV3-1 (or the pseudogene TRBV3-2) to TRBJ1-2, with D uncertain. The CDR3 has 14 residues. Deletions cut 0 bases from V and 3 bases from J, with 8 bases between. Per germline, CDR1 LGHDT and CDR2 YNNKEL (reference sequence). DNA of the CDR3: TGTGCCAGCAGCCAAGAATGGGGAGACTATGGCTACACCTTC. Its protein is CASSQEWGDYGYTF.

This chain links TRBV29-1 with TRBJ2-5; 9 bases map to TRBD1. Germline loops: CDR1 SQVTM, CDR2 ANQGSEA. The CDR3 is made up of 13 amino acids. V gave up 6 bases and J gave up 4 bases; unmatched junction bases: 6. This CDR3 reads CSVETGGGETQYF. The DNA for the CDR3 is TGCAGCGTAGAGACAGGGGGTGGAGAGACCCAGTACTTC.

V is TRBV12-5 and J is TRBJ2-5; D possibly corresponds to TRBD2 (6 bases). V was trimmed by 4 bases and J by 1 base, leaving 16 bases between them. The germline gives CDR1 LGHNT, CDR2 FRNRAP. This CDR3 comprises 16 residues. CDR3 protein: CASGYRIAATQETQYF. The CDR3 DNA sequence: TGTGCTAGTGGTTATCGGATAGCGGCCACCCAAGAGACCCAGTACTTC.